These 10 T cell receptor beta chains came from one sample sequenced in a study of control samples from healthy donors and cancer patients. This table comes from immunoSEQ multiplex PCR, and its TCRdb copy is limited to in-frame clones, with some not included. Of approximately 79,000 clones listed, around 91% are singletons. What was sequenced was blood. The receptors derive from a man aged 50 to 60 in good health.

This rearrangement joins TRBV6-2 or TRBV6-3 to TRBJ2-1; the D is unclear. The CDR3 spans 13 residues. Germline CDR1 MNHEY, CDR2 SVGEGT. V lost 2 bases to trimming and J lost 2 bases, with 4 bases between them. CDR3 sequence reads: CASSYTTYNEQFF. DNA of the CDR3: TGTGCCAGCAGTTACACCACCTACAATGAGCAGTTCTTC.

This chain uses TRBV29-1 with TRBJ1-1; TRBD1 agrees at 9 bases. Germline V gene data show CDR1 as SQVTM and CDR2 as ANQGSEA. This CDR3 contains 15 residues. Unmatched junction bases numbered 9, after V lost 6 bases and J lost 1 base. CDR3 coding DNA: TGCAGCGTCCTACCCGCGGGACAGGGGAACACTGAAGCTTTCTTT. Translated: CSVLPAGQGNTEAFF.

The J gene is TRBJ2-5, the V gene TRBV14; D gene uncertain. Looked up from germline, CDR1 is SGHDN and CDR2 is FVKESK. The V end was cut by 4 bases, the J end by 5 bases, with 11 bases between. This CDR3 region has 13 residues. CDR3 residues: CASSRGPGETQYF. The CDR3 bases are TGTGCCAGCAGCCGTGGACCTGGGGAGACCCAGTACTTC.

In its sample, this clone was seen a few times. The chain employs TRBV6-5 and TRBJ1-2; 7 bases are shared with TRBD1. V shed 7 bases and J 4 bases; nucleotides not matched to a gene: 9. Germline-derived CDR1 and CDR2 are MNHEY and SVGAGI. The CDR3 length is 14 residues. In DNA, the CDR3 is TGTGCCAGCATCGCCAGGGGGGATAGCTATGGCTACACCTTC. Translated: CASIARGDSYGYTF.

The chain employs TRBV29-1 and TRBJ1-2; 11 bases agree with TRBD1. The J segment lost 5 bases and the V segment lost 3 bases, leaving 14 bases of the junction unmatched. This CDR3 spans 17 amino acids. Germline V gene sequence: CDR1 SQVTM, CDR2 ANQGSEA. CDR3 sequence reads: CSVDPWTGGLTPYGYTF. CDR3 coding DNA: TGCAGCGTTGACCCTTGGACAGGGGGCCTTACCCCTTATGGCTACACCTTC.

The chain employs TRBV5-6 and TRBJ2-1, with D perhaps matching TRBD1 or TRBD2 (6 bases each). V dropped 0 bases and J dropped 0 bases, with 16 bases sitting between them. This CDR3 comprises 18 residues. From germline, CDR1 is SGHDT and CDR2 YYEEEE. The CDR3 sequence: CASSLDSRGPVSYNEQFF. The CDR3 coding sequence is TGTGCCAGCAGCTTGGATTCTCGGGGGCCGGTCTCCTACAATGAGCAGTTCTTC.

The genes are TRBV21-1 and TRBJ1-5. TRBV21-1 is deemed a pseudogene. The CDR3 has 15 residues. CDR3 in DNA: TGTGCCAGCAGCCCGGGGAGCAGGGAACATCAGCCCCAGCATTTT. Protein sequence: CASSPGSREHQPQHF.

The CDR3 region has the DNA TGCGCCAGCAGCCCTCGGGACAGGGGGCTCGGCGAGCAGTACTTC. Its translation is CASSPRDRGLGEQYF. This chain links TRBV4-1 with TRBJ2-7, with 12 bases identical to TRBD1. The CDR3 covers 15 residues. CDR1 is MGHRA, CDR2 YSYEKL, per germline. V gave up 4 bases and J gave up 6 bases; unmatched junction bases: 7.

The gene calls are TRBV4-2 and TRBJ2-7; 10 bases match TRBD2. The CDR3 is 21 residues long. The V segment lost 0 bases and the J segment 3 bases; nucleotides outside the gene matches: 20. Germline assignment: CDR1 LGHNA and CDR2 YNFKEQ. CDR3 in DNA: TGTGCCAGCAGCCAAGATGGGGAATGGCTAGCGGGGGCCTGGACTGACTACGAGCAGTACTTC. Encoded protein: CASSQDGEWLAGAWTDYEQYF.

This sequence joins TRBV9 and TRBJ2-2, with unresolved D. V shed 5 bases and J shed 6 bases, with 11 bases lying between them. The CDR3 runs 13 residues. The germline V gene has CDR1 SGDLS and CDR2 YYNGEE. CDR3 nucleotides: TGTGCCAGCAGGGCGAAGGCGGCCGGGGAGCTGTTTTTT. Residues: CASRAKAAGELFF.